The 13 T cell receptor beta chains reported below all come from one sample, sequenced in a study of T cell changes during pregnancy in multiple sclerosis. Sequencing was performed with immunoSEQ multiplex PCR; in TCRdb, only in-frame clones are kept and a portion is missing. The sample includes approximately 94,000 clones, approximately 92% of them seen just once. The input for sequencing was peripheral blood, taken after pregnancy. The receptor set was obtained from a female donor with multiple sclerosis, enrolled in a pregnancy study.

The V and J genes are TRBV6-4 and TRBJ2-1, with TRBD2 identical over 9 bases. Germline CDR1 and CDR2: MRHNA and SNTAGT. This CDR3 has 13 amino acids. After removal of 8 bases from V and 8 bases from J, the junction contained 7 bases not matched to a gene. In nucleotides, the CDR3 is TGTGCCAGCGGCGCGGGGGGGGAGGATGAGCAGTTCTTC. Its protein product is CASGAGGEDEQFF.

This chain uses TRBV20-1 with TRBJ1-2; D uncertain. The CDR3 consists of 11 residues. V lost 2 bases, J lost 4 bases, and 5 bases lay in between. Per germline, CDR1 DFQATT and CDR2 SNEGSKA (reference sequence). The CDR3 DNA follows: TGCAGTGCTAGAAACGGCTATGGCTACACCTTC. Translating gives CSARNGYGYTF.

The rearrangement links TRBV29-1 to TRBJ2-7; TRBD1 is a possible D gene (6 bases). Deletions cut 6 bases from V and 5 bases from J, with 20 bases between. CDR1 is SQVTM, CDR2 ANQGSEA, per germline. This CDR3 spans 14 amino acids. CDR3 nucleotide sequence: TGCAGCGTCGGAACAGGACAGTTTTTCGACGAGCAGTACTTC. The encoded protein is CSVGTGQFFDEQYF.

The chain joins TRBV28 to TRBJ1-1; D gene ambiguous. CDR3 length: 15 amino acids. Per the germline V gene, CDR1 is MDHEN and CDR2 is SYDVKM. Trimming took 5 bases from V and 0 from J, leaving 13 bases between them. The CDR3 DNA sequence: TGTGCCAGCAGTCCACCAACAGTGATGAACACTGAAGCTTTCTTT. Amino acids: CASSPPTVMNTEAFF.

The rearrangement joins TRBV11-3 to TRBJ2-3; 9 nucleotides line up with TRBD1. V dropped 6 bases and J dropped 4; count of bases not matched to a gene: 5. The V gene's germline CDR1 is SGHNT and CDR2 YENEEA. This CDR3 region has 14 residues. The CDR3 DNA follows: TGTGCCAGCAGACTGACAGGGGGACCAGATACGCAGTATTTT. This codes for CASRLTGGPDTQYF.

The gene calls are TRBV6-6 and TRBJ2-1; D gene uncertain. The V end lost 3 bases, the J end lost 1 base, and 4 bases lay between the germline ends. This CDR3 region has 13 residues. Germline-derived CDR1 and CDR2 are MNHNY and SVGAGI (reference sequence). In DNA, the CDR3 is TGTGCCAGCAGTTATCCTTCCTACAATGAGCAGTTCTTC. The encoded protein is CASSYPSYNEQFF.

The V call is TRBV5-4, the J call TRBJ2-3, with 10 bases identical to TRBD2. The length of the CDR3 is 15 residues. From germline, CDR1 is SGHNT and CDR2 YYREEE (reference sequence). Unmatched junction bases numbered 7, after V lost 4 bases and J lost 5 bases. The CDR3 nucleotides are TGTGCCAGCAGCCAGATTACTAGCGGGGTAGATACGCAGTATTTT. Its protein is CASSQITSGVDTQYF.

J is TRBJ1-1 and V is TRBV7-2, with no clear D. V lost 1 base, J lost 5 bases, and 14 bases lay in between. The CDR3 sequence is 15 residues long. CDR1 and CDR2 (germline): SGHTA, FQGNSA. As DNA, the CDR3 is TGTGCCAGCAGCTTAGGCCCCCGGAGTCTGACTGAAGCTTTCTTT. It is translated as CASSLGPRSLTEAFF.

This chain uses TRBV6-6 with TRBJ2-7, with D tentatively TRBD1 (7 bases). Germline values: CDR1 MNHNY, CDR2 SVGAGI (reference sequence). The CDR3 loop spans 15 amino acids. The V gene lost 5 bases and the J gene lost 0 bases, with 14 bases spanning the gap. The CDR3, as DNA: TGTGCCAGCAGTGCCGCAGGGGGGCCCTCCTACGAGCAGTACTTC. Protein: CASSAAGGPSYEQYF.

The rearrangement joins TRBV5-1 to TRBJ1-2; D not resolved. The CDR3 consists of 12 residues. Germline V gene sequence: CDR1 SGHRS, CDR2 YFSETQ. V lost 4 bases and J 4 bases, leaving 8 bases between the germline ends. The CDR3 sequence is CASSPVSYGYTF. The CDR3 region has the DNA TGCGCCAGCAGCCCGGTTAGCTATGGCTACACCTTC.

This chain joins TRBV27 and TRBJ2-1, with 12 bases identical to TRBD2. The CDR3 length is 15 residues. V was clipped by 2 bases and J by 8 bases; unmatched bases: 4. Germline-derived CDR1 and CDR2 are MNHEY and SMNVEV (reference sequence). The CDR3 DNA follows: TGTGCCAGCAGTTTAGTGGCTAGCGGGAGGGATGAGCAGTTCTTC. Protein: CASSLVASGRDEQFF.

This chain uses TRBV19 with TRBJ2-3, with a weak D call TRBD1 (6 bases). The CDR3 runs to 15 residues. Trimming removed 5 bases at V and 1 base at J, with 13 bases between. CDR1 is LNHDA, CDR2 SQIVND, per germline (reference sequence). CDR3 bases: TGTGCCAGTAGTGCCAGACAGGACCGCACAGATACGCAGTATTTT. Translation: CASSARQDRTDTQYF. The full variable domain, completed using reference TRBV19 and TRBJ2-3, is DGGITQSPKYLFRKEGQNVTLSCEQNLNHDAMYWYRQDPGQGLRLIYYSQIVNDFQKGDIAEGYSVSREKKESFPLTVTSAQKNPTAFYLCASSARQDRTDTQYFGPGTRLTVL.

The chain links TRBV5-1 to TRBJ1-1; 7 bases align to TRBD1. The CDR3 has 15 residues. Germline lookup yields CDR1 SGHRS and CDR2 YFSETQ. Unmatched junction bases numbered 9, after V lost 2 bases and J lost 5 bases. The CDR3 reads CASSLYDRASTEAFF. For the CDR3, the DNA is TGCGCCAGCAGCTTATACGACAGGGCAAGTACTGAAGCTTTCTTT.